Shown below are 31 T cell receptor beta chains from a single sample sequenced in a study of T cells after yellow fever vaccination (dated by TCRdb to between 2018 and 2021). Receptors were amplified or captured by 5' RACE. The reads were generated on an Illumina HiSeq 2500. Using fastp trimming at Q25 and MiXCR clonotype assembly, TCRdb reanalyzed the public sequencing data and kept in-frame beta chains. Every entry covers one CDR3 protein and lists the most common genes and DNA from its rows. The sample yields about 12,000 distinct CDR3 sequences; around 5.4% were counted once. About 0.94% of the sample is taken by the ten largest. The sample's treatment or condition label, decoded: live attenuated yellow fever vaccine strain. The material sequenced was PBMCs, either bulk or a sorted T-cell subset (CD4+, CD8+, memory, or dextramer-sorted; not recorded which), taken on the day of the yellow fever booster vaccination. Receptors originate from a man under 40 who received the YFV17D yellow fever vaccine.

This clonotype is termed medium-sized. V gene TRBV4-2 combines with J gene TRBJ1-1; TRBD1 matches 9 bases. From germline, CDR1 is LGHNA and CDR2 YNFKEQ. With V trimmed by 2 bases and J by 5 bases, 6 bases remained unmatched. The CDR3 extends over 15 amino acids. The DNA for the CDR3 is TGTGCCAGCAGCCAACCGGGACAGGGAGGGACTGAAGCTTTCTTT. Protein product: CASSQPGQGGTEAFF.

In this sample, this clonotype turned up many times. The chain uses TRBV27 and TRBJ1-1, with D possibly being TRBD1 (5 bases). The CDR3 spans 16 residues. V was shortened by 3 bases and J by 5 bases, with 19 bases between the two germline ends. In germline, CDR1 is MNHEY, CDR2 SMNVEV (reference sequence). The CDR3: CASSFLYTGTRTEAFF. In nucleotides, the CDR3 is TGTGCCAGCAGTTTCCTTTACACAGGAACTCGAACTGAAGCTTTCTTT.

This clonotype is medium-sized by share. The chain is built from TRBV29-1 and TRBJ2-7; tentatively, D is TRBD2 (6 bases). Trimming shortened V by 3 bases and J by 3 bases, and 6 bases separated the two germline ends. The CDR3 consists of 11 residues. Germline V CDR1 and CDR2: SQVTM, ANQGSEA. CDR3 in amino acids: CSVDGGYEQYF. CDR3 in DNA: TGCAGCGTTGACGGGGGCTACGAGCAGTACTTC.

The table lists this clonotype with many counts. The V and J genes are TRBV7-2 and TRBJ2-7; D call uncertain. CDR3 length equals 13 residues. Looked up from germline, CDR1 is SGHTA and CDR2 is FQGNSA. V shed 5 bases and J shed 5 bases, with 13 bases lying between them. CDR3 bases: TGTGCCAGCAGCCGCGTTGAGTTACACGAGCAGTACTTC. It yields the protein CASSRVELHEQYF.

This clonotype was seen ten or more times. The CDR3 bases are TGTGCCACCAGGGACGGCCCTCGCACCATGAACACTGAAGCTTTCTTT. It specifies CATRDGPRTMNTEAFF. The V gene is TRBV24-1, the J gene TRBJ1-1; the D is unclear. The CDR3 spans 16 residues. Between the trimmed V and J ends, which lost 7 bases and 0 bases, there was a span of 17 bases. Germline CDR1 reads KGHDR; CDR2 reads SFDVKD.

This clonotype was recorded at least ten times. The chain couples TRBV7-2 to TRBJ2-7; TRBD1 might be the D (6 bases). Trimming removed 5 bases at V and 4 bases at J, with 18 bases between. Germline loops: CDR1 SGHTA, CDR2 FQGNSA. The CDR3 covers 15 residues. The CDR3 DNA reads TGTGCCAGCAGCACACAGGGCCCGGGGAGATACGAGCAGTACTTC. Protein sequence: CASSTQGPGRYEQYF.

This clonotype was seen repeatedly, ten times or more. This rearrangement joins TRBV19 to TRBJ1-4; no firm D call. Germline CDR1 LNHDA, CDR2 SQIVND (reference sequence). The length of the CDR3 is 14 residues. V shed 5 bases and J shed 8 bases, with 15 bases lying between them. CDR3 loop: CASSRTFSVEKLFF. CDR3 DNA sequence: TGTGCCAGTAGTCGAACCTTTTCGGTGGAAAAACTGTTTTTT.

Relative to its sample, this clonotype is medium-sized. The chain recombines TRBV5-6 with TRBJ2-1; 8 bases agree with TRBD2. Germline V gene lookup returns CDR1 SGHDT and CDR2 YYEEEE. Losses at the gene ends were 0 bases for V and 9 bases for J; bases not matched to a gene: 8. CDR3 length: 15 amino acids. The CDR3 reads CASSLAVGRAAEQFF. The CDR3 region has the DNA TGTGCCAGCAGCTTGGCCGTCGGGAGGGCGGCTGAGCAGTTCTTC.

This clonotype was counted many times. The chain combines TRBV9 with TRBJ2-1; 9 bases align to TRBD2. V shed 0 bases, J shed 6 bases, and the junction held 13 bases outside the gene matches. This CDR3 is built from 18 residues. Germline V gives CDR1 SGDLS, CDR2 YYNGEE. In nucleotides, the CDR3 is TGTGCCAGCAGCGTAGTAGGTAGCGGGAGAAGGCGCGGCAATGAGCAGTTCTTC. This codes for CASSVVGSGRRRGNEQFF.

This clonotype has a count of ten or more. This chain links TRBV27 with TRBJ1-6, with 9 bases matching TRBD1. The CDR3 contains 15 residues. Germline V gene lookup returns CDR1 MNHEY and CDR2 SMNVEV (reference sequence). Unmatched junction bases numbered 7, after V lost 5 bases and J lost 8 bases. In nucleotides, the CDR3 is TGTGCCAGCAGTCTGCGGGACAGGGATCATTCACCCCTCCACTTT. Its protein product is CASSLRDRDHSPLHF.

This clonotype has at least ten counts. The rearrangement joins TRBV4-2 to TRBJ2-3, with TRBD2 identical over 9 bases. The germline CDR1 and CDR2 sequences are LGHNA and YNFKEQ. J was trimmed by 1 base and V by 1 base; bases with no gene match: 6. This CDR3 is 17 amino acids long. Here the CDR3 reads CASSQGLAGMGTDTQYF. The DNA for the CDR3 is TGTGCCAGCAGCCAAGGGCTAGCGGGGATGGGCACAGATACGCAGTATTTT.

This clonotype qualifies as medium-sized (0.01 to 0.1%). The chain links TRBV5-1 to TRBJ2-7; D remains ambiguous. CDR1 and CDR2 from the germline V gene are SGHRS and YFSETQ. With 5 bases removed from V and 3 bases from J, the gap between germline ends came to 12 bases. The length of the CDR3 is 13 residues. The CDR3 nucleotides read TGCGCCAGCAGTCCTGGGAACGTCTACGAGCAGTACTTC. Translating it yields CASSPGNVYEQYF.

This clonotype was seen ten or more times. The V call is TRBV3-1, the J call TRBJ2-5; D unclear. The V gene lost 5 bases and the J gene lost 2 bases, with 18 bases spanning the gap. Germline lookup yields CDR1 LGHDT and CDR2 YNNKEL (reference sequence). CDR3 length: 16 amino acids. The CDR3 loop reads CASSEPGRSKQETQYF. CDR3 in DNA: TGTGCCAGCAGCGAGCCTGGGCGGTCTAAGCAAGAGACCCAGTACTTC.

The chain uses TRBV7-9 and TRBJ2-1; D is possibly TRBD2 (6 bases). The CDR3 runs 12 residues. V gave up 8 bases and J gave up 7 bases, with 12 bases separating them. Per germline, CDR1 SEHNR and CDR2 FQNEAQ (reference sequence). In DNA, the CDR3 is TGTGCCAGCGGTGCCAGCGGGAATGAGCAGTTCTTC. Translation: CASGASGNEQFF.

This clonotype was counted many times. The chain is built from TRBV7-2 and TRBJ2-2; 11 bases map to TRBD2. This CDR3 region has 14 residues. With V trimmed by 8 bases and J by 6 bases, 5 bases remained unmatched. Germline V gives CDR1 SGHTA, CDR2 FQGNSA. CDR3 sequence: CASLQGLAAGELFF. CDR3 DNA: TGTGCCAGCCTTCAGGGACTAGCGGCCGGGGAGCTGTTTTTT.

By share, this clonotype ranks as medium-sized. In nucleotides, the CDR3 is TGTGCCAGCAGCCAAGGTCTGGTGAACGAGCAGTACTTC. This encodes CASSQGLVNEQYF. The gene calls are TRBV3-1 and TRBJ2-7; the D is unclear. V lost 1 base to trimming and J lost 5 bases, with 9 bases between them. The CDR3 has 13 residues. CDR1 is LGHDT, CDR2 YNNKEL, per germline (reference sequence).

This clonotype was seen ten or more times. The V gene is TRBV29-1, the J gene TRBJ1-5; D uncertain. The CDR3 has 13 amino acids. V lost 5 bases and J 3 bases, leaving 11 bases between the germline ends. CDR1 and CDR2 from the germline V gene are SQVTM and ANQGSEA. The CDR3 sequence: CSVQGSPNQPQHF. In nucleotides, the CDR3 is TGCAGCGTTCAAGGTAGCCCCAATCAGCCCCAGCATTTT. Full variable domain (missing parts from reference TRBV29-1 and TRBJ1-5): SAVISQKPSRDICQRGTSLTIQCQVDSQVTMMFWYRQQPGQSLTLIATANQGSEATYESGFVIDKFPISRPNLTFSTLTVSNMSPEDSSIYLCSVQGSPNQPQHFGDGTRLSIL.

In this sample, this clonotype turned up once. A clone one base away is much larger, so this may be a read error. The chain combines TRBV18 with TRBJ2-1, with 7 bases aligning to TRBD1. Germline V gene data show CDR1 as KGHSH and CDR2 as LQKENI. With V trimmed by 0 bases and J by 5 bases, 4 bases remained unmatched. The CDR3 is 15 residues long. The CDR3 DNA reads TGTGCCAGCTCACCACCGGTACAGGGGAACAATGAGCAGTTCTTC. Amino acids: CASSPPVQGNNEQFF.

By share of the sample, this clonotype is medium-sized. The chain uses TRBV10-3 and TRBJ2-1, with TRBD2 matching 8 bases. CDR3 size: 14 residues. Germline CDR1 and CDR2: ENHRY and SYGVKD. Trimming cost V 6 bases and J 8 bases; bases outside gene matches: 9. CDR3 sequence: CAISPGLEVHEQFF. CDR3 coding DNA: TGTGCCATCAGCCCGGGACTAGAGGTTCATGAGCAGTTCTTC.

This clonotype is judged medium-sized. The V and J genes are TRBV7-6 and TRBJ2-3, with 7 bases identical to TRBD2. V shed 2 bases and J 3 bases; nucleotides not matched to a gene: 5. In germline, CDR1 is SGHVS, CDR2 FNYEAQ. The CDR3 consists of 15 residues. CDR3 region: CASSLQAGWTDTQYF. CDR3 coding DNA: TGTGCCAGCAGCTTACAAGCGGGATGGACAGATACGCAGTATTTT.

The gene calls are TRBV12-2 and TRBJ1-2; the listed D gene, TRBD1, was not tested against the DNA. TRBV12-2 is labeled a pseudogene. This CDR3 has 14 amino acids. Written as DNA, the CDR3 is TGTGCAAGTCGCCAGCGGACAGGGTATTATGGCTACACCTTC. Translated, it gives CASRQRTGYYGYTF.

This clonotype was seen many times. This chain joins TRBV6-1 and TRBJ2-2, with a weak D call TRBD1 (6 bases). Per germline, CDR1 MNHNS and CDR2 SASEGT. The CDR3 is 13 amino acids. Trimming left V 6 bases short and J 3 bases short, with 8 bases between. CDR3 DNA sequence: TGTGCCAGCAGCGGACAGTACACCGGGGAGCTGTTTTTT. Amino acids: CASSGQYTGELFF.

This clonotype has a count of ten or more. The chain joins TRBV30 to TRBJ2-7; no definite D call. V lost 3 bases and J 3 bases, leaving 3 bases between the germline ends. CDR3 length equals 10 residues. Germline V gives CDR1 GTSNPN, CDR2 SVGIG (reference sequence). This CDR3 is CAWSRYEQYF. Written as DNA, the CDR3 is TGTGCCTGGAGCCGCTACGAGCAGTACTTC.

The chain has TRBV7-8 and TRBJ2-5; a weak D match, TRBD1 (7 bases). The ends were cut back, 8 bases at V and 3 bases at J, with 19 bases in the middle. The CDR3 sequence is 15 residues long. Germline assignment: CDR1 SGHVS and CDR2 FQNEAQ. The CDR3 nucleotides read TGTGCCAGCGGGCGGGACAGACTACTGAAAGAGACCCAGTACTTC. It yields the protein CASGRDRLLKETQYF.

This clonotype appeared many times. The J gene is TRBJ1-1, the V gene TRBV12-5; weak D call: TRBD1 (5 bases). V was shortened by 4 bases and J by 5 bases, with 14 bases between the two germline ends. Germline V lookup: CDR1 LGHNT, CDR2 FRNRAP. The CDR3 runs to 14 residues. This CDR3 reads CASGSQPGGTEAFF. The CDR3 DNA reads TGTGCTAGTGGTTCGCAGCCGGGGGGTACTGAAGCTTTCTTT.

This clonotype was counted at least ten times. V and J are TRBV20-1 and TRBJ1-2; possibly TRBD1 for D (6 bases). The V gene lost 7 bases and the J gene lost 4 bases, with 19 bases spanning the gap. CDR1 and CDR2 from the germline V gene are DFQATT and SNEGSKA (reference sequence). The CDR3 length is 14 residues. The chain's CDR3 is CSGASHREGYGYTF. CDR3 sequence (DNA): TGCAGTGGGGCCTCACACAGGGAGGGCTATGGCTACACCTTC.

This clonotype was observed at least ten times. The rearrangement links TRBV10-3 to TRBJ2-3, with 9 bases matching TRBD2. V trimming: 3 bases; J trimming: 7 bases; junction bases outside the gene matches: 5. This CDR3 spans 14 amino acids. Per germline, CDR1 ENHRY and CDR2 SYGVKD. The CDR3 reads CAISDRLAGNTQYF. The CDR3 coding sequence is TGTGCCATCAGTGATCGGCTAGCGGGAAATACGCAGTATTTT.

In this sample, this clonotype is medium-sized. The gene calls are TRBV5-1 and TRBJ1-5; 8 bases are shared with TRBD1. Germline V gives CDR1 SGHRS, CDR2 YFSETQ. The CDR3 is 15 residues long. V was clipped by 4 bases and J by 4 bases; unmatched bases: 7. The CDR3 DNA follows: TGCGCCAGCAGCCCGGAAGGGACAGGTAATCAGCCCCAGCATTTT. Translation: CASSPEGTGNQPQHF.

This clonotype counts as medium-sized. J is TRBJ2-2 and V is TRBV12-3 or TRBV12-4; D ambiguous. Trimming took 2 bases from V and 1 from J, leaving 11 bases between them. This CDR3 is 16 amino acids long. The CDR3 DNA reads TGTGCCAGCAGTTTATTTGTTCTGAGGAACACCGGGGAGCTGTTTTTT. It yields the protein CASSLFVLRNTGELFF.

This clonotype showed up many times. The rearrangement uses TRBV20-1 and TRBJ2-7, with TRBD2 matching 15 bases. Germline V CDR1 and CDR2: DFQATT, SNEGSKA (reference sequence). The CDR3 runs to 14 residues. The V and J ends lost 6 bases and 3 bases, in that order; junction bases with no gene match: 3. In DNA, the CDR3 is TGCAGTGCCCAGGGACTAGCGGGAGGCTACGAGCAGTACTTC. Translating gives CSAQGLAGGYEQYF.

This clonotype was seen repeatedly, ten times or more. The chain combines TRBV5-4 with TRBJ2-1; tentative D call: TRBD2 (6 bases). Germline V gene sequence: CDR1 SGHNT, CDR2 YYREEE (reference sequence). The CDR3 sequence is 13 residues long. V shed 3 bases and J shed 7 bases, with 11 bases lying between them. As DNA, the CDR3 is TGTGCCAGCAGCTCCGCCGGGGGAAATGAGCAGTTCTTC. Its protein is CASSSAGGNEQFF.